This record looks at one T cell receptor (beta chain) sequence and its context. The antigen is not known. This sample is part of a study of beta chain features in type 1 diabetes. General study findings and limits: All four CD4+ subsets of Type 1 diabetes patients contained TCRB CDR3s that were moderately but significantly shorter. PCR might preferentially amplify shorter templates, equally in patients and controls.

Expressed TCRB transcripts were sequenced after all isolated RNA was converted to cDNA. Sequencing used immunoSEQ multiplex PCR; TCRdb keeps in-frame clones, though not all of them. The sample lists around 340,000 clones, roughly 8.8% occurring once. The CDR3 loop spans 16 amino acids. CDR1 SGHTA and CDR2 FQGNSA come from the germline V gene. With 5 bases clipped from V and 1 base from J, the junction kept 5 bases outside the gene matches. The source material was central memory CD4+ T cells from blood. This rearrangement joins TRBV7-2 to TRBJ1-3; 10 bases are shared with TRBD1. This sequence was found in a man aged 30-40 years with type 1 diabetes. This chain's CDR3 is CASSPGQGVSGNTIYF. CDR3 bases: TGTGCCAGCAGCCCCGGACAGGGGGTGTCTGGAAACACCATATATTTT. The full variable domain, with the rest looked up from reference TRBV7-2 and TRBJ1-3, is GAGVSQSPSNKVTEKGKDVELRCDPISGHTALYWYRQSLGQGLEFLIYFQGNSAPDKSGLPSDRFSAERTGGSVSTLTIQRTQQEDSAVYLCASSPGQGVSGNTIYFGEGSWLTVV.